A selection of T cell receptor beta chains follows, all from one sample in a study of T cells after yellow fever vaccination. Each CDR3 protein gets one entry after TCRdb re-called the 5' RACE reads with MiXCR. The sample includes under 600,000 distinct CDR3 sequences, about a fifth of them seen just once. The sequenced sample was PBMCs, obtained roughly 20 days after the first yellow fever vaccination. Receptors originate from a man aged 18 to 29 who received the YFV17D yellow fever vaccine. The CDR3 runs from the conserved cysteine through the conserved F or W. The D gene is left open where the match is weak. Clone size is not always given. Where it is, it says once, few, many or a class for expanded clones.

d_gene: .; j_gene: TRBJ2-1; v_gene: TRBV29-1; abundance: few; CDR3nt: TGCAGCGTTGATTCTGTTTTGGATGAGCAGTTCTTC; CDR3aa: CSVDSVLDEQFF
d_gene: .; j_gene: TRBJ1-6; v_gene: TRBV30; abundance: few; CDR3nt: TGTGCCTGGAGTGGGACGGGGCTTAGGGCACCCCTCCACTTT; CDR3aa: CAWSGTGLRAPLHF
d_gene: .; j_gene: TRBJ1-2; v_gene: TRBV12-3/TRBV12-4; abundance: .; CDR3nt: TGTGCCAGCAGTACGATTCCTCACCCCTTATTCTTC; CDR3aa: CASSTIPHPLFF
d_gene: .; j_gene: TRBJ1-2; v_gene: TRBV12-3/TRBV12-4; abundance: .; CDR3nt: TGTGCCAGCGGGATCGACGGACTCTATGGCTACACCTTC; CDR3aa: CASGIDGLYGYTF
d_gene: .; j_gene: TRBJ1-4; v_gene: TRBV5-1; abundance: .; CDR3nt: TGCGCCAGCAGCTTGGAGGGTCGCATGGCTGAAAAACTGTTTTTT; CDR3aa: CASSLEGRMAEKLFF
d_gene: .; j_gene: TRBJ2-3; v_gene: TRBV9; abundance: few; CDR3nt: TGTGCCAGCAGCGCCCCCGGGACAGATACGCAGTATTTT; CDR3aa: CASSAPGTDTQYF
d_gene: .; j_gene: TRBJ1-5; v_gene: TRBV4-1; abundance: .; CDR3nt: TGCGCCAGCAGCCAAGGGGGGGCTCTGGAGCCCCAGCATTTT; CDR3aa: CASSQGGALEPQHF
d_gene: .; j_gene: TRBJ1-1; v_gene: TRBV30; abundance: .; CDR3nt: TGTGCCTGGAGTGGCGCGGGGGCTTTCCTAAACACTGAAGCTTTCTTT; CDR3aa: CAWSGAGAFLNTEAFF
d_gene: .; j_gene: TRBJ2-7; v_gene: TRBV7-2; abundance: .; CDR3nt: TGTGCCAGCAGCCCAGATCCCGGACTCCTGGGGGAGCAGTACTTC; CDR3aa: CASSPDPGLLGEQYF
d_gene: TRBD2; j_gene: TRBJ2-5; v_gene: TRBV3-1; abundance: .; CDR3nt: TGTGCCAGCTCAGCGGGGGCCTTACGAGAGACCCAGTACTTC; CDR3aa: CASSAGALRETQYF
d_gene: .; j_gene: TRBJ1-3; v_gene: TRBV5-6; abundance: .; CDR3nt: TGTGCCAGCAGCTTGGCGGTATCCCCTCGAAACACCATATATTTT; CDR3aa: CASSLAVSPRNTIYF
d_gene: .; j_gene: TRBJ1-1; v_gene: TRBV25-1; abundance: .; CDR3nt: TGTGCCAGCAGTGAATATGTGGAGGGGGAAACTGAAGCTTTCTTT; CDR3aa: CASSEYVEGETEAFF
d_gene: TRBD2; j_gene: TRBJ2-3; v_gene: TRBV6-1; abundance: .; CDR3nt: TGTGCCAGTCGCCAACACTCTAGCGGGGGACCCACAGATACGCAGTATTTT; CDR3aa: CASRQHSSGGPTDTQYF
d_gene: .; j_gene: TRBJ1-5; v_gene: TRBV7-9; abundance: .; CDR3nt: TGTGCCAGCAGCTTTCACGCAGGGTCTTATAGCAATCAGCCCCAGCATTTT; CDR3aa: CASSFHAGSYSNQPQHF
d_gene: .; j_gene: TRBJ1-4; v_gene: TRBV6-5; abundance: .; CDR3nt: TGTGCCAGCAGTTACAGGGGGGGCGACGGAAAACTGTTTTTT; CDR3aa: CASSYRGGDGKLFF
d_gene: .; j_gene: TRBJ2-5; v_gene: TRBV24-1; abundance: .; CDR3nt: TGTGCCACCAGTGACGCCCGGGAGACTAGGATCACGTACTTC; CDR3aa: CATSDARETRITYF
d_gene: .; j_gene: TRBJ1-2; v_gene: TRBV15; abundance: .; CDR3nt: TGTGCCACCAGCAGAGATCCGGCAGGTTTTCAGTATGGCTACACCTTC; CDR3aa: CATSRDPAGFQYGYTF
d_gene: .; j_gene: TRBJ1-1; v_gene: TRBV12-5; abundance: few; CDR3nt: TGTGCTAGTGGTCCCGGCGGGGGAGGAACTGAAGCTTTCTTT; CDR3aa: CASGPGGGGTEAFF
d_gene: .; j_gene: TRBJ1-1; v_gene: TRBV29-1; abundance: .; CDR3nt: TGCAGCGTGGCGCTCGGGCCTGAAGCTTTCTTT; CDR3aa: CSVALGPEAFF
d_gene: .; j_gene: TRBJ2-1; v_gene: TRBV20-1; abundance: .; CDR3nt: TGCAGTGCTAGAGATCAGGCGGGGATCTACAATGAGCAGTTCTTC; CDR3aa: CSARDQAGIYNEQFF
d_gene: TRBD1; j_gene: TRBJ2-1; v_gene: TRBV7-8; abundance: few; CDR3nt: TGTGCCAGCAGTCAAAGCGGGACAGGGGGTGGTTGGGAGCAGTTCTTC; CDR3aa: CASSQSGTGGGWEQFF
d_gene: .; j_gene: TRBJ2-3; v_gene: TRBV5-4; abundance: .; CDR3nt: TGTGCCAGCGACGGGGCTAGCACAGATACGCAGTATTTT; CDR3aa: CASDGASTDTQYF
d_gene: .; j_gene: TRBJ2-3; v_gene: TRBV12-3/TRBV12-4; abundance: many; CDR3nt: TGTGCCAGCAGTAGGGACGGCGGCACAGATACGCAGTATTTT; CDR3aa: CASSRDGGTDTQYF
d_gene: .; j_gene: TRBJ1-1; v_gene: TRBV20-1; abundance: few; CDR3nt: TGCAGTGCACCTAGAGGGGGGCAGAACACTGAAGCTTTCTTT; CDR3aa: CSAPRGGQNTEAFF
d_gene: .; j_gene: TRBJ1-1; v_gene: TRBV6-1; abundance: few; CDR3nt: TGTGCCAGCAGTGAACATGACAGTTTGAACACTGAAGCTTTCTTT; CDR3aa: CASSEHDSLNTEAFF
d_gene: .; j_gene: TRBJ2-2; v_gene: TRBV4-3; abundance: .; CDR3nt: TGCGCCAGCAGCCAAGGCCTTTCGAACACCGGGGAGCTGTTTTTT; CDR3aa: CASSQGLSNTGELFF
d_gene: TRBD1; j_gene: TRBJ2-7; v_gene: TRBV5-1; abundance: few; CDR3nt: TGCGCCAGCCGAACCCGCGGGACAGGGGCCTACGAGCAGTACTTC; CDR3aa: CASRTRGTGAYEQYF
d_gene: .; j_gene: TRBJ2-4; v_gene: TRBV7-2; abundance: few; CDR3nt: TGTGCCAGCAGCCAGGGGCCGGAATCTTTCAAAAACATTCAGTACTTC; CDR3aa: CASSQGPESFKNIQYF
d_gene: .; j_gene: TRBJ2-7; v_gene: TRBV6-5; abundance: .; CDR3nt: TGTGCCAGCAGTTATTGGGGAAAGGTCTACGAGCAGTACTTC; CDR3aa: CASSYWGKVYEQYF
d_gene: .; j_gene: TRBJ2-5; v_gene: TRBV4-3; abundance: .; CDR3nt: TGCGCCAGCAGCCAAGGACGGGGATGGCCACAAGAGACCCAGTACTTC; CDR3aa: CASSQGRGWPQETQYF
d_gene: .; j_gene: TRBJ1-3; v_gene: TRBV20-1; abundance: few; CDR3nt: TGCAGTGCCCCCGCTGAAGGGACACCTTTATCTGGAAACACCATATATTTT; CDR3aa: CSAPAEGTPLSGNTIYF
d_gene: .; j_gene: TRBJ2-7; v_gene: TRBV7-2; abundance: .; CDR3nt: TGTGCCAGCACCACCGGGACACGGTACGAGCAGTACTTC; CDR3aa: CASTTGTRYEQYF
d_gene: .; j_gene: TRBJ2-3; v_gene: TRBV20-1; abundance: few; CDR3nt: TGCAGTGCTAGGAGCGTCTTGACAGATACGCAGTATTTT; CDR3aa: CSARSVLTDTQYF
d_gene: TRBD2; j_gene: TRBJ2-7; v_gene: TRBV7-2; abundance: .; CDR3nt: TGTGCCAGCAGCTTAGGTAGACTAGCGAACTACGAGCAGTACTTC; CDR3aa: CASSLGRLANYEQYF
d_gene: .; j_gene: TRBJ2-2; v_gene: TRBV20-1; abundance: few; CDR3nt: TGCAGTGCTATGGTAGGGCAGACGAACACCGGGGAGCTGTTTTTT; CDR3aa: CSAMVGQTNTGELFF
d_gene: .; j_gene: TRBJ2-2; v_gene: TRBV5-1; abundance: few; CDR3nt: TGCGCCAGCAGCTTTTACAGGCCCCCCACCGGGGAGCTGTTTTTT; CDR3aa: CASSFYRPPTGELFF
d_gene: .; j_gene: TRBJ2-1; v_gene: TRBV15; abundance: .; CDR3nt: TGTGCCACCAGCAGAGAGGAACATACCTACAATGAGCAGTTCTTC; CDR3aa: CATSREEHTYNEQFF
d_gene: TRBD1; j_gene: TRBJ1-4; v_gene: TRBV28; abundance: .; CDR3nt: TGTGCCGCTTGGACAGGGGGAATTGAAAAACTGTTTTTT; CDR3aa: CAAWTGGIEKLFF
d_gene: TRBD2; j_gene: TRBJ2-3; v_gene: TRBV20-1; abundance: .; CDR3nt: TGCAGTGCTAGAAAGACTAGCAGGGGCACAGATACGCAGTATTTT; CDR3aa: CSARKTSRGTDTQYF